The 14 T cell receptor beta chains below come from one sample, sequenced in a study of T cell responses to AZD1222 COVID-19 vaccine. Sequenced by immunoSEQ multiplex PCR; TCRdb stores in-frame clones only, minus some. This sample has around 58,000 clones, with 84% found just once. Sequences were derived from peripheral blood, sampled on day 0 of AZD1222 vaccination. Receptor source: an adult in good health.

This sequence joins TRBV6-5 and TRBJ1-2; 10 bases match TRBD1. Germline V gene sequence: CDR1 MNHEY, CDR2 SVGAGI. V shed 6 bases, J shed 6 bases, and the junction held 7 bases outside the gene matches. The CDR3 runs to 14 residues. In nucleotides, the CDR3 is TGTGCCAGCAGGCGGGGACAGGGGTCAGATGGCTACACCTTC. Translation gives CASRRGQGSDGYTF.

The rearrangement links TRBV19 to TRBJ2-7; 7 bases agree with TRBD1. Germline CDR1 reads LNHDA; CDR2 reads SQIVND (reference sequence). The CDR3 sequence is 13 residues long. Germline trimming cut 4 bases from V and 4 bases from J; bases unmatched to any gene: 4. CDR3 protein: CASSNRDSYEQYF. The DNA of the CDR3 is TGTGCCAGTAGTAACCGGGACAGTTACGAGCAGTACTTC.

The table lists this clone with a count of one. The chain combines TRBV6-6 with TRBJ2-1; TRBD2 matches 7 bases. Germline V gene data show CDR1 as MNHNY and CDR2 as SVGAGI (reference sequence). J was trimmed by 4 bases and V by 5 bases; bases with no gene match: 8. The CDR3 consists of 15 residues. Here the CDR3 reads CASSPGGRRYNEQFF. CDR3 bases: TGTGCCAGCAGTCCGGGGGGAAGGAGGTACAATGAGCAGTTCTTC.

J is TRBJ1-1 and V is TRBV10-2; perhaps TRBD1 as D (5 bases). This CDR3 contains 15 residues. Germline values: CDR1 WSHSY, CDR2 SAAADI. V lost 7 bases, J lost 5 bases, and 20 bases lay in between. The CDR3 protein is CASILGGAGQTEAFF. In DNA, the CDR3 is TGCGCCAGCATCCTTGGGGGAGCGGGGCAAACTGAAGCTTTCTTT.

The chain uses TRBV4-2 and TRBJ2-7; tentatively, D is TRBD2 (6 bases). The V and J ends lost 1 base and 5 bases respectively, with 18 bases between them. This CDR3 spans 16 amino acids. Germline CDR1 reads LGHNA; CDR2 reads YNFKEQ. For the CDR3, the DNA is TGTGCCAGCAGCCAAGGGATTTCCGGGACTCCCCACGAGCAGTACTTC. Translated, it gives CASSQGISGTPHEQYF.

The rearrangement uses TRBV30 and TRBJ1-3; possibly TRBD1 for D (6 bases). Per the germline V gene, CDR1 is GTSNPN and CDR2 is SVGIG (reference sequence). Trimming stripped 2 bases from V and 3 bases from J, with 8 bases between. The CDR3 is 13 amino acids. The CDR3 protein is CAWSTGIGNTIYF. CDR3 in DNA: TGTGCCTGGAGTACAGGGATTGGAAACACCATATATTTT.

The chain has TRBV7-2 and TRBJ1-6, with a possible D match to TRBD1 (5 bases). The CDR3 sequence is 15 residues long. V was pared by 2 bases and J by 8 bases, with 13 bases between. Germline CDR1 is SGHTA and CDR2 is FQGNSA. For the CDR3, the DNA is TGTGCCAGCAGCTTAACTCGTCTAGGGGATTCACCCCTCCACTTT. Translating gives CASSLTRLGDSPLHF.

This clone was counted only a few times. This chain connects TRBV19 to TRBJ1-1; D remains unclear. The CDR3 sequence is 13 residues long. Per the germline V gene, CDR1 is LNHDA and CDR2 is SQIVND (reference sequence). V lost 4 bases and J lost 6, with 12 bases in between. CDR3 loop: CASSRDQRSEAFF. The CDR3 bases are TGTGCCAGTAGTAGGGATCAGAGGTCTGAAGCTTTCTTT.

V gene TRBV6-5 combines with J gene TRBJ1-1; D is perhaps TRBD1 (5 bases). The CDR3 length is 14 residues. The germline V gene has CDR1 MNHEY and CDR2 SVGAGI. With 6 bases removed from V and 6 bases from J, the gap between germline ends came to 17 bases. CDR3 protein: CASRADIWNPEAFF. Written as DNA, the CDR3 is TGTGCCAGCAGAGCGGACATATGGAATCCTGAAGCTTTCTTT.

The chain carries TRBV7-6 and TRBJ1-3; weak D call: TRBD1 (5 bases). Trimming took off 5 bases at V and 0 bases at J, with 14 bases between the two ends. The CDR3 extends over 16 amino acids. Germline loops: CDR1 SGHVS, CDR2 FNYEAQ. The CDR3 DNA reads TGTGCCAGCAGCGGTGGGACGGCTTTCTCTGGAAACACCATATATTTT. Amino acids: CASSGGTAFSGNTIYF.

The V gene is TRBV11-2, the J gene TRBJ1-1, with a possible D match to TRBD1 (5 bases). Trimming removed 1 base from V and 1 base from J, with 13 bases in between. CDR3 length: 16 amino acids. CDR1 is SGHAT, CDR2 FQNNGV, per germline. The CDR3, as DNA: TGTGCCAGCAGCTTAGGGGGCAGGAGGGGGAACACTGAAGCTTTCTTT. Protein product: CASSLGGRRGNTEAFF.

The V gene is TRBV10-1, the J gene TRBJ2-4; D possibly corresponds to TRBD1 (5 bases). The V gene's germline CDR1 is WNHNN and CDR2 SYGVQD (reference sequence). The length of the CDR3 is 15 residues. V lost 6 bases, J lost 4 bases, and 16 bases lay in between. Here the CDR3 DNA reads TGCGCCAGCAGGGCTACAGGTTTTAAAAAAAACATTCAGTACTTC. Residues: CASRATGFKKNIQYF.

This sequence joins TRBV30 and TRBJ2-3, with D unclear. The CDR3 totals 12 residues. The V gene's germline CDR1 is GTSNPN and CDR2 SVGIG (reference sequence). Trimming left V 3 bases short and J 8 bases short, with 12 bases between. CDR3: CAWSYSGVTQYF. CDR3 sequence (DNA): TGTGCCTGGAGCTATAGTGGGGTTACGCAGTATTTT. The full variable domain, completed using reference TRBV30 and TRBJ2-3, is SQTIHQWPATLVQPVGSPLSLECTVEGTSNPNLYWYRQAAGRGLQLLFYSVGIGQISSEVPQNLSASRPQDRQFILSSKKLLLSDSGFYLCAWSYSGVTQYFGPGTRLTVL.

This clone has just a few counts. The chain is built from TRBV28 and TRBJ2-7, with D perhaps TRBD1 (6 bases). V lost 2 bases and J 6 bases, leaving 17 bases between the germline ends. CDR3 length equals 15 residues. The germline CDR1 and CDR2 sequences are MDHEN and SYDVKM. CDR3 protein: CASSLHVGAGSEQYF. CDR3 DNA sequence: TGTGCCAGCAGTTTACACGTGGGGGCGGGCAGCGAGCAGTACTTC. Full variable domain (rest looked up from reference TRBV28 and TRBJ2-7): DVKVTQSSRYLVKRTGEKVFLECVQDMDHENMFWYRQDPGLGLRLIYFSYDVKMKEKGDIPEGYSVSREKKERFSLILESASTNQTSMYLCASSLHVGAGSEQYFGPGTRLTVT.